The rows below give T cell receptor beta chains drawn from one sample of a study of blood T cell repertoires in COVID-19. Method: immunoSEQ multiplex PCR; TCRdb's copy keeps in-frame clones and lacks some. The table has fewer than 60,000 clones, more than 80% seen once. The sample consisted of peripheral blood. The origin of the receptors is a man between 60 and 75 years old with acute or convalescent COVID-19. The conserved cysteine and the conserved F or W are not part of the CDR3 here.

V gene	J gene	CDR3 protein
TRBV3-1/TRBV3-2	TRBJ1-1	ASSLQGGGNTEAF
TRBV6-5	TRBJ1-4	ASRTSGGGEKLF
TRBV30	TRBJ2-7	AWNRAHEQY
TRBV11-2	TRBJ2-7	ASSLGHRGGDEQY
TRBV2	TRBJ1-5	ATAPTGKDQPQH
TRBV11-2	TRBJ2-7	ASSSEAQTFSYEQY
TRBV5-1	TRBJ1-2	ASSVALGQTYGYT
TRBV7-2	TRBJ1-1	ASSPRIGFTEAF
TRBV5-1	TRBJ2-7	ASSLDRREQY
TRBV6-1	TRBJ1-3	ASSEWDSGNTIY
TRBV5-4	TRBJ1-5	ASSYRGQGGNQPQH
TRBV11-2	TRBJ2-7	ASSQEGSDYEQY
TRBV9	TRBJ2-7	ASSVSAGYYEQY
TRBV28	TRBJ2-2	ASRIRDRNTGELF
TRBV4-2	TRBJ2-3	ASSQGASYTDTQY
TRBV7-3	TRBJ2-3	ASSFLAGMADTQY
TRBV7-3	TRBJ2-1	ASSPTSGRAAF
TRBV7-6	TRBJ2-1	ASTKGGGRETYNEQF
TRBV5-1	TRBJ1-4	ASSSGQENEKLF
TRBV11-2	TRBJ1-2	ASSSPRGGSGYGYT
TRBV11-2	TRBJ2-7	ASSSNGAGEADEQY
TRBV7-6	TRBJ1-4	ASSLARDSPKGLTNEKLF
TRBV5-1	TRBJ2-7	ASSPRGSGASYEQY
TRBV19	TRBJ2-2	ASRSAGARAGELF
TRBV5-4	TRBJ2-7	ASSLGQGAEQY
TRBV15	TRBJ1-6	ATSREDRGNSPLH
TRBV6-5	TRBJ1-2	ASSRGGSNYGYT
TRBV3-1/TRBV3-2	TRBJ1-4	ASSQETGGLEKLF
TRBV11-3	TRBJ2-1	ASSAGTYNEQF
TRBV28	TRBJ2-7	ASSLVSRGVYEQY
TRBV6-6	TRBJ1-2	ASSYQQSYGYT
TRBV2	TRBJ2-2	ASQQGHTGELF
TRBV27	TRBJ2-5	ASRQYGGETQY
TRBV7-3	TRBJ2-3	ASSLRVGGTVPVGQY
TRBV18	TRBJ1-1	ASSLTAQGANTEAF
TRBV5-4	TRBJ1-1	ASSLDSGEAF
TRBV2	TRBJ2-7	ASSVSVAPRTREQGQY
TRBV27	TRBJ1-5	ASSPGWEDQPQH